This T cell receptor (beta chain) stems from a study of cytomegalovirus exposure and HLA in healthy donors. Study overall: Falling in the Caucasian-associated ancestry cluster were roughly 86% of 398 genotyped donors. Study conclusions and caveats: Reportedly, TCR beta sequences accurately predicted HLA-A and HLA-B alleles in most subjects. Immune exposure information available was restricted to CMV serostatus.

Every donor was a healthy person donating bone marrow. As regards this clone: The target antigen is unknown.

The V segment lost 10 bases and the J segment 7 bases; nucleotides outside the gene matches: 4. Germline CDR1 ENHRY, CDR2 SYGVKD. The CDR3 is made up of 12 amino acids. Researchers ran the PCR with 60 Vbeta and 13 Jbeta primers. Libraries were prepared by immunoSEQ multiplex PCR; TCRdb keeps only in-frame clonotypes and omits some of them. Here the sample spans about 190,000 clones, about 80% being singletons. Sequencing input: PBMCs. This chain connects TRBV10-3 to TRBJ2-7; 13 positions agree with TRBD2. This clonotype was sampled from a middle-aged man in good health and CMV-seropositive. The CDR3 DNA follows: TGTGCCACCCGGACTAGCGGGGGAGAGCAGTACTTC. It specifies CATRTSGGEQYF.